This T cell receptor beta chain was retrieved from a study of vaccination effects on CD4 cells after COVID-19. Whole-study context: Under the ViraFEST assay, PBMC were stimulated with viral peptide pools so that antigen-specific CD4+ T cells expanded. Sequencing was performed afterwards. Study results and caveats: Vaccine-induced clones in healthy vaccinees cross-reacted with common cold coronaviruses in only 1 of 255 cases.

The method was immunoSEQ multiplex PCR; TCRdb's version includes in-frame clones alone and lacks a portion of them. The repertoire holds around 35,000 clones, with roughly 74% as singletons. This CDR3 is built from 15 residues. After removal of 9 bases from V and 4 bases from J, the junction contained 12 bases not matched to a gene. Germline-derived CDR1 and CDR2 are SNHLY and FYNNEI. On this clone itself: Its antigen is currently unknown.

Having been cultured for around ten days, the cells underwent CD4+ T cell isolation. Vaccinees lacked prior SARS-CoV-2 infection and tested negative for nucleocapsid antibodies. On day 3 and again on day 7, half the medium was replaced with IL-2 medium. The rearrangement joins TRBV2 to TRBJ2-7, with 10 bases that match TRBD2. The TCR sequence derives from a human donor who received a COVID-19 vaccine. The sample in question was CD4+ T cells from PBMCs cultured without peptide, obtained before COVID-19 vaccination. The CDR3 sequence is CASSPLAGDRYEQYF. The CDR3 DNA reads as TGTGCCAGTTCCCCCCTAGCGGGAGATCGGTACGAGCAGTACTTC.